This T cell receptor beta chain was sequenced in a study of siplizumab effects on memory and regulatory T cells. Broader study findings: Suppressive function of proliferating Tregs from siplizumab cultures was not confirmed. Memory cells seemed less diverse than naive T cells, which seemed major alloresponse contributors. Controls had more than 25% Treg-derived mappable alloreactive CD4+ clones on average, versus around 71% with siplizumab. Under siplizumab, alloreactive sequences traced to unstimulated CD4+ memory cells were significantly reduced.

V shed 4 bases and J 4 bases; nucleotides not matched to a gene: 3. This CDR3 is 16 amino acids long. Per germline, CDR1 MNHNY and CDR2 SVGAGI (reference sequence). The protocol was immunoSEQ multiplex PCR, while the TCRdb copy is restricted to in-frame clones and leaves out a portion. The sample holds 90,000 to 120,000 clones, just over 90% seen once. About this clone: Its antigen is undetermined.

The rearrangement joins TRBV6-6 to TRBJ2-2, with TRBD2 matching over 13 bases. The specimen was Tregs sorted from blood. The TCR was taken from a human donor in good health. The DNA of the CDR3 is TGTGCCAGCAGTTTGAGACTAGCGGGAGGCACCGGGGAGCTGTTTTTT. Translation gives CASSLRLAGGTGELFF.